The 24 T cell receptor beta chains listed next were all sequenced from one sample in a study of blood T cell repertoires in COVID-19. The assay was immunoSEQ multiplex PCR, and TCRdb's table has in-frame clones only and misses some. The sample holds about 350,000 clones; roughly 90% are singletons and the top ten take 3%. The sample taken for sequencing was PBMCs or T cells enriched from blood (not recorded which). The receptors stem from a woman aged 25 to 39 who had recovered from COVID-19.

CDR3 DNA: TGTGCCAGCAGTTACACCGTTGGCGAGCGGGAGGCCCGGTGGATGCAGTTCTTC. Its translation: CASSYTVGEREARWMQFF. This rearrangement joins TRBV6-2 or TRBV6-3 to TRBJ2-1, with 9 bases lining up with TRBD2. With 2 bases clipped from V and 12 bases from J, the junction kept 20 bases outside the gene matches. CDR3 length equals 18 residues. Germline V gene lookup returns CDR1 MNHEY and CDR2 SVGEGT.

This chain uses TRBV6-5 with TRBJ1-5, with D possibly TRBD1 on 5 matching bases. Germline V gives CDR1 MNHEY, CDR2 SVGAGI. This CDR3 has 13 residues. Trimming took 6 bases from V and 6 from J, leaving 12 bases between them. CDR3: CASSLQEFQPQHF. The CDR3 coding sequence is TGTGCCAGCAGCCTACAGGAGTTTCAGCCCCAGCATTTT.

CDR3 protein: CASSDTGEYYEQYF. Written as DNA, the CDR3 is TGTGCCAGCAGTGACACGGGAGAGTACTACGAGCAGTACTTC. The V and J genes are TRBV2 and TRBJ2-7; TRBD2 might be the D (6 bases). The germline gives CDR1 SNHLY, CDR2 FYNNEI. The V end lost 3 bases, the J end lost 3 bases, and 12 bases lay between the germline ends. This CDR3 has 14 amino acids.

The chain links TRBV6-5 to TRBJ1-1; no clear D gene. V was shortened by 4 bases and J by 2 bases, with 8 bases between the two germline ends. CDR1 is MNHEY and CDR2 is SVGAGI in the germline V gene. The CDR3 covers 13 residues. Here the CDR3 DNA reads TGTGCCAGCAGTTTCCAATCCAACACTGAAGCTTTCTTT. Translation: CASSFQSNTEAFF.

In its sample, this clone was seen once. The chain recombines TRBV5-6 with TRBJ1-5; 7 nucleotides match TRBD1. This CDR3 spans 16 amino acids. The germline CDR1 and CDR2 sequences are SGHDT and YYEEEE. After removal of 2 bases from V and 3 bases from J, the junction contained 8 bases not matched to a gene. The DNA for the CDR3 is TGTGCCAGCAGCTTAGGTTGGACAGGTTCCAATCAGCCCCAGCATTTT. Encoded protein: CASSLGWTGSNQPQHF.

The V gene is TRBV19, the J gene TRBJ2-1, with TRBD2 matching 9 bases. The trim removed 3 bases at V and 6 bases at J, leaving 6 bases unmatched. The CDR3 loop spans 15 amino acids. Germline V CDR1 and CDR2: LNHDA, SQIVND (reference sequence). The CDR3 DNA is TGTGCCAGTAGTATTGTCAGCGGGGGGCCCAATGAGCAGTTCTTC. As protein: CASSIVSGGPNEQFF.

This chain links TRBV7-9 with TRBJ2-3, with 13 bases identical to TRBD2. The germline gives CDR1 SEHNR, CDR2 FQNEAQ (reference sequence). The CDR3 covers 16 residues. V dropped 3 bases and J dropped 1; count of bases not matched to a gene: 1. The CDR3, as DNA: TGTGCCAGCAGCTTCGGACTAGCGGGAGGCACAGATACGCAGTATTTT. Translation gives CASSFGLAGGTDTQYF.

J is TRBJ1-5 and V is TRBV5-1, with 8 bases lining up with TRBD1. This CDR3 has 15 residues. The V and J ends lost 4 bases and 3 bases, in that order; junction bases with no gene match: 6. Per germline, CDR1 SGHRS and CDR2 YFSETQ. CDR3 region: CASSTGTGNNQPQHF. The CDR3 region has the DNA TGCGCCAGCAGCACAGGGACAGGAAACAATCAGCCCCAGCATTTT.

The chain uses TRBV3-1 (or the pseudogene TRBV3-2) and TRBJ2-2; TRBD2 matches 9 bases. V dropped 0 bases and J dropped 3; count of bases not matched to a gene: 8. There are 18 residues in the CDR3. CDR1 and CDR2 (germline): LGHDT, YNNKEL (reference sequence). CDR3 region: CASSQDEGGLAYTGELFF. As DNA, the CDR3 is TGTGCCAGCAGCCAAGATGAAGGGGGACTAGCTTACACCGGGGAGCTGTTTTTT.

The chain couples TRBV19 to TRBJ2-7; 8 positions match TRBD1. This CDR3 contains 16 residues. From germline, CDR1 is LNHDA and CDR2 SQIVND (reference sequence). The trim removed 5 bases at V and 1 base at J, leaving 10 bases unmatched. Here the CDR3 reads CASSRGRDRGSYEQYF. DNA of the CDR3: TGTGCCAGTAGTCGCGGACGAGACAGGGGTTCCTACGAGCAGTACTTC. The whole variable domain, filled in from reference TRBV19 and TRBJ2-7, reads DGGITQSPKYLFRKEGQNVTLSCEQNLNHDAMYWYRQDPGQGLRLIYYSQIVNDFQKGDIAEGYSVSREKKESFPLTVTSAQKNPTAFYLCASSRGRDRGSYEQYFGPGTRLTVT.

This clone was seen a handful of times. V usage is TRBV21-1 and J usage is TRBJ2-7; the table's D call of TRBD1 was not tested on the DNA. TRBV21-1 is annotated as a pseudogene. The CDR3 contains 13 residues. CDR3 DNA: TGTGCCAGCAGCAAAACACGATCCTACGAGCAGTACTTC. This encodes CASSKTRSYEQYF.

The V call is TRBV28, the J call TRBJ1-4; D not resolved. The V end was cut by 2 bases, the J end by 9 bases, with 7 bases between. The CDR3 spans 12 residues. Germline-derived CDR1 and CDR2 are MDHEN and SYDVKM. The CDR3 DNA reads as TGTGCCAGCAGTTTAGGCCTCCAAAAACTGTTTTTT. Protein: CASSLGLQKLFF.

The sample holds a few counts of this clone. The chain is built from TRBV7-8 and TRBJ2-1, with D maybe TRBD2 (5 bases). The CDR3 sequence is 13 residues long. Looked up from germline, CDR1 is SGHVS and CDR2 is FQNEAQ. V was clipped by 9 bases and J by 2 bases, with 11 bases between them. The chain's CDR3 is CASQSGTYNEQFF. The CDR3 DNA is TGTGCCAGTCAGAGCGGTACCTACAATGAGCAGTTCTTC.

CDR3 nucleotide sequence: TGCGCCAGCAGCTTGGAGGGGACAAATAATTCACCCCTCCACTTT. This gives the protein CASSLEGTNNSPLHF. The chain couples TRBV5-1 to TRBJ1-6, with TRBD1 as a possible D gene (6 bases). Per germline, CDR1 SGHRS and CDR2 YFSETQ. V was pared by 0 bases and J by 5 bases, with 9 bases between. This CDR3 comprises 15 residues.

This chain uses TRBV28 with TRBJ1-1, with D perhaps TRBD1 (5 bases). The V end was cut by 7 bases, the J end by 1 base, with 10 bases between. Germline CDR1 MDHEN, CDR2 SYDVKM. This CDR3 is built from 13 residues. CDR3 nucleotide sequence: TGTGCCAGCAACCGACAGACGAACACTGAAGCTTTCTTT. Translating it yields CASNRQTNTEAFF.

V usage is TRBV15 and J usage is TRBJ2-7, with TRBD1 identical over 8 bases. Losses at the gene ends were 2 bases for V and 1 base for J; bases not matched to a gene: 7. Germline CDR1 is LNHNV and CDR2 is YYDKDF (reference sequence). This CDR3 has 16 residues. The CDR3 protein is CATSRSGQGESYEQYF. The CDR3 coding sequence is TGTGCCACCAGCAGATCAGGACAGGGTGAGTCCTACGAGCAGTACTTC.

The V and J genes are TRBV28 and TRBJ2-2; D gene ambiguous. The CDR3 sequence is 13 residues long. V dropped 2 bases and J dropped 4 bases, with 5 bases sitting between them. Germline-derived CDR1 and CDR2 are MDHEN and SYDVKM. This chain's CDR3 is CASSLLGTGELFF. The CDR3 DNA reads TGTGCCAGCAGTTTACTCGGCACCGGGGAGCTGTTTTTT.

The rearrangement uses TRBV9 and TRBJ1-5, with 7 nucleotides matching TRBD1. Unmatched junction bases numbered 7, after V lost 4 bases and J lost 3 bases. Germline CDR1 and CDR2: SGDLS and YYNGEE. This CDR3 comprises 15 residues. The CDR3 reads CASSPDRAFNQPQHF. DNA of the CDR3: TGTGCCAGCAGCCCTGACAGGGCTTTCAATCAGCCCCAGCATTTT.

The chain carries TRBV11-2 and TRBJ1-1, with no clear D. Germline CDR1 is SGHAT and CDR2 is FQNNGV. Trimming removed 2 bases at V and 6 bases at J, with 4 bases between. CDR3 length: 11 amino acids. CDR3 DNA: TGTGCCAGCAGCTTATCCGCTGAAGCTTTCTTT. It encodes CASSLSAEAFF.

This clone was seen once. V usage is TRBV7-9 and J usage is TRBJ1-2; tentatively, D is TRBD1 (6 bases). V was cut by 1 base and J by 4 bases, with 19 bases left in between. Germline CDR1 is SEHNR and CDR2 is FQNEAQ (reference sequence). The CDR3 contains 17 residues. CDR3 bases: TGTGCCAGCAGCTTAGTTAGGGGGTCAAATACCCCCTATGGCTACACCTTC. Protein product: CASSLVRGSNTPYGYTF.

The rearrangement uses TRBV7-3 and TRBJ1-1, with 8 bases aligning to TRBD1. Trimming at V came to 5 bases and at J to 4 bases, leaving 3 bases not matched to a gene. The CDR3 runs 13 residues. Germline CDR1 SGHTA, CDR2 FQGTGA. CDR3 sequence reads: CASSADRGTEAFF. The CDR3, as DNA: TGTGCCAGCAGCGCCGACAGGGGCACTGAAGCTTTCTTT.

V and J are TRBV27 and TRBJ1-5; D uncertain. Germline loops: CDR1 MNHEY, CDR2 SMNVEV (reference sequence). CDR3 length: 15 residues. V was trimmed by 5 bases and J by 2 bases, leaving 13 bases between them. The CDR3 region has the DNA TGTGCCAGCAGTCAGTCCTTAGGAGGCAATCAGCCCCAGCATTTT. Its translation is CASSQSLGGNQPQHF.

J is TRBJ1-5 and V is TRBV15; the D is unclear. This CDR3 has 16 amino acids. Germline loops: CDR1 LNHNV, CDR2 YYDKDF (reference sequence). V lost 0 bases and J 1 base, leaving 10 bases between the germline ends. The chain's CDR3 is CATSRDIRVSNQPQHF. The CDR3 region has the DNA TGTGCCACCAGCAGAGATATTCGGGTGAGCAATCAGCCCCAGCATTTT.

The chain has TRBV28 and TRBJ1-1, with TRBD1 matching over 7 bases. This CDR3 has 14 residues. V gave up 6 bases and J gave up 3 bases; unmatched junction bases: 7. CDR1 MDHEN and CDR2 SYDVKM come from the germline V gene. CDR3 sequence reads: CASSSAGGDTEAFF. The DNA for the CDR3 is TGTGCCAGCAGCTCCGCAGGGGGTGACACTGAAGCTTTCTTT.